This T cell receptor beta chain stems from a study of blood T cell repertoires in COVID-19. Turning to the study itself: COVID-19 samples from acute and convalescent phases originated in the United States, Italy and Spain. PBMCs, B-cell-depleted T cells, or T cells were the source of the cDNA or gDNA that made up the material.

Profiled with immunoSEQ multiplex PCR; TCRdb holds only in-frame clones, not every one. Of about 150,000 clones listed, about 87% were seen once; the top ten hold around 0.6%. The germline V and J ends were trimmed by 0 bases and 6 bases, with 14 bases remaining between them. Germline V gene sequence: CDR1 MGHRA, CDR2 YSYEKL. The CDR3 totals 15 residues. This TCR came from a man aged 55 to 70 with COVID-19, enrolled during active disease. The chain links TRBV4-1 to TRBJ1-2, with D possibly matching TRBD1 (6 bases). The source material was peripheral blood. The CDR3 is CASSQDGQPRDGYTF. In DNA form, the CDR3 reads TGCGCCAGCAGCCAAGACGGACAGCCCCGGGATGGCTACACCTTC.